Below, 9 T cell receptor beta chains from the same sample are listed, as sequenced in a study of cytomegalovirus exposure and HLA in healthy donors. Primers for the PCR totalled 60 Vbeta and 13 Jbeta. Sequenced by immunoSEQ multiplex PCR; TCRdb stores in-frame clones only, minus some. The sample holds around 120,000 clones, about 59% seen once. The sequencing input was PBMCs. The receptors shown here come from a woman aged 40 to 55 in good health and CMV-seropositive.

The V and J genes are TRBV11-2 and TRBJ2-7; 9 positions agree with TRBD1. Germline lookup yields CDR1 SGHAT and CDR2 FQNNGV. V lost 5 bases, J lost 7 bases, and 6 bases stayed unmatched. This CDR3 is built from 13 residues. The CDR3 sequence: CASSGDRVGEQYF. Here the CDR3 DNA reads TGTGCCAGCAGCGGGGACAGGGTGGGGGAGCAGTACTTC.

The chain couples TRBV5-1 to TRBJ1-2, with a tentative D call TRBD1 (5 bases). V lost 0 bases and J 4 bases, leaving 7 bases between the germline ends. From germline, CDR1 is SGHRS and CDR2 YFSETQ. The CDR3 spans 13 residues. CDR3 in amino acids: CASSLDDSYGYTF. The CDR3 nucleotides are TGCGCCAGCAGCTTGGATGACAGCTATGGCTACACCTTC. The full variable domain, its missing parts supplied by reference TRBV5-1 and TRBJ1-2, is KAGVTQTPRYLIKTRGQQVTLSCSPISGHRSVSWYQQTPGQGLQFLFEYFSETQRNKGNFPGRFSGRQFSNSRSEMNVSTLELGDSALYLCASSLDDSYGYTFGSGTRLTVV.

This clone was detected a few times. This rearrangement joins TRBV7-3 to TRBJ2-7, with TRBD1 identical over 11 bases. The V and J ends lost 4 bases and 6 bases, in that order; junction bases with no gene match: 2. This CDR3 comprises 13 residues. In germline, CDR1 is SGHTA, CDR2 FQGTGA. The CDR3 DNA reads as TGTGCCAGCAGCTCCGGGACAGGGGGCGAGCAGTACTTC. Its translation is CASSSGTGGEQYF.

The sample holds one count of this clone. CDR3: CASSIVGALTGELFF. In DNA, the CDR3 is TGTGCCAGTAGTATAGTCGGAGCCCTCACCGGGGAGCTGTTTTTT. The chain employs TRBV19 and TRBJ2-2, with D hard to call. The CDR3 has 15 residues. The V end lost 1 base, the J end lost 4 bases, and 10 bases lay between the germline ends. Germline V gives CDR1 LNHDA, CDR2 SQIVND (reference sequence). The full variable domain, its missing parts supplied by reference TRBV19 and TRBJ2-2, is DGGITQSPKYLFRKEGQNVTLSCEQNLNHDAMYWYRQDPGQGLRLIYYSQIVNDFQKGDIAEGYSVSREKKESFPLTVTSAQKNPTAFYLCASSIVGALTGELFFGEGSRLTVL.

This clone was seen a few times. The V call is TRBV6-6, the J call TRBJ2-2, with D possibly TRBD2 on 5 matching bases. CDR3 length equals 13 residues. Germline-derived CDR1 and CDR2 are MNHNY and SVGAGI (reference sequence). The V and J ends lost 2 bases and 6 bases respectively, with 7 bases between them. The CDR3 region has the DNA TGTGCCAGCAGTTACGACGGGGCCGGGGAGCTGTTTTTT. Amino acid sequence: CASSYDGAGELFF.

The rearrangement links TRBV6-1 to TRBJ2-7; 9 nucleotides match TRBD1. The CDR3 is 13 amino acids. Germline V gives CDR1 MNHNS, CDR2 SASEGT. The ends lost 5 bases at V and 3 bases at J; junction bases unmatched: 2. The CDR3 DNA reads as TGTGCCAGCAGTCGGGACAGGGTCTACGAGCAGTACTTC. It encodes CASSRDRVYEQYF.

The J gene is TRBJ2-1, the V gene TRBV4-1, with 8 bases aligning to TRBD1. CDR3 length: 17 amino acids. Trimming took 1 base from V and 6 from J; bases not matched to a gene: 11. Germline V gene lookup returns CDR1 MGHRA and CDR2 YSYEKL. The CDR3 region is CASSQADRGRSRNEQFF. The CDR3 DNA sequence: TGCGCCAGCAGCCAAGCCGACAGGGGTCGATCGCGCAATGAGCAGTTCTTC.

The J gene is TRBJ2-7, the V gene TRBV6-5; D is unclear. Looked up from germline, CDR1 is MNHEY and CDR2 is SVGAGI. Trimming cost V 3 bases and J 6 bases, with 6 bases left between them. CDR3 size: 11 residues. Here the CDR3 reads CASSYLFEQYF. The DNA of the CDR3 is TGTGCCAGCAGTTATCTTTTCGAGCAGTACTTC.

This sequence joins TRBV21-1 and TRBJ2-5; the table assigns TRBD2, which was not confirmed against the DNA. TRBV21-1 is listed as a pseudogene. The CDR3 is 15 amino acids. CDR3 bases: TGTGCCAGCAGCTCCTGGAGACCAGTCCAAGAGACCCAGTACTTC. This translates into CASSSWRPVQETQYF.